This T cell receptor beta chain appears in the sequencing data of a study of cytomegalovirus exposure and HLA in healthy donors. The table lists this clone with a count of one. The assay was immunoSEQ multiplex PCR, and TCRdb's table has in-frame clones only and misses some. Counted here are under 200,000 clones, around 88% occurring once; the ten biggest clones make up around 2%. The sequenced sample consisted of PBMCs. The sequence came from a woman aged 18 to 35 in good health and CMV-seronegative.

The CDR3 loop is CASSYIGGYQPQHF. The CDR3 nucleotides are TGTGCCAGCAGTTATATTGGGGGGTATCAGCCCCAGCATTTT. The chain links TRBV6-6 to TRBJ1-5; D possibly corresponds to TRBD1 (5 bases). From germline, CDR1 is MNHNY and CDR2 SVGAGI (reference sequence). The CDR3 runs 14 residues. V was cut by 3 bases and J by 5 bases, with 11 bases left in between.